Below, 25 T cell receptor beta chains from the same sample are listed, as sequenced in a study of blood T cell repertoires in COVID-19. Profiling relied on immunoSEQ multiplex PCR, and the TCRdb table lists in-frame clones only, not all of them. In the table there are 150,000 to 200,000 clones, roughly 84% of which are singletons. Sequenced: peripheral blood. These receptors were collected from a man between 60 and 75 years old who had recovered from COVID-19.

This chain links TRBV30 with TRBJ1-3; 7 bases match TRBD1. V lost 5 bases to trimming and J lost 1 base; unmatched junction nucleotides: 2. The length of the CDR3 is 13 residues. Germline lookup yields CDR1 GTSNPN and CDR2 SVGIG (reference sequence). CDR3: CAWGQVSGNTIYF. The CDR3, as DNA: TGTGCCTGGGGACAGGTTTCTGGAAACACCATATATTTT.

The CDR3 is CASSLTGGLSGELFF. The CDR3 region has the DNA TGTGCCAGCAGCTTGACAGGGGGCCTCTCCGGGGAGCTGTTTTTT. This chain joins TRBV7-6 and TRBJ2-2, with 10 bases that match TRBD1. The junction had 4 bases not matched to a gene; V was cut back by 3 bases and J by 6 bases. The CDR3 runs 15 residues. In germline, CDR1 is SGHVS, CDR2 FNYEAQ. Filled out from reference TRBV7-6 and TRBJ2-2, the complete variable domain reads GAGVSQSPRYKVTKRGQDVALRCDPISGHVSLYWYRQALGQGPEFLTYFNYEAQQDKSGLPNDRFSAERPEGSISTLTIQRTEQRDSAMYRCASSLTGGLSGELFFGEGSRLTVL.

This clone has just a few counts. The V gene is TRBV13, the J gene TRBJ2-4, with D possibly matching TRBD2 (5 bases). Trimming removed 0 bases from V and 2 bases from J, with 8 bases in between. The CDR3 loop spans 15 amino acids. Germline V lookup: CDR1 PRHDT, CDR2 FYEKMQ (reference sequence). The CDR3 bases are TGTGCCAGCAGCTTAGGCCGGGGAACCAAAAACATTCAGTACTTC. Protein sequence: CASSLGRGTKNIQYF.

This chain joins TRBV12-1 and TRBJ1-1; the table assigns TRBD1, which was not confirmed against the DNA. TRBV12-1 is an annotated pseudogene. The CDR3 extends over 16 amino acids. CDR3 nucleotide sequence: TGTGCCAGCAGCTCACGGACAGTAATAATGAACACTGAAGCTTTCTTT. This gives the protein CASSSRTVIMNTEAFF.

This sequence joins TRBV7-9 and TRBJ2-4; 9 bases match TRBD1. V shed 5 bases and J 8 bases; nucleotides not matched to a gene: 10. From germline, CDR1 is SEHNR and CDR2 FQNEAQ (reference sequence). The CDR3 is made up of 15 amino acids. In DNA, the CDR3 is TGTGCCAGCAGCGATCTAGACAGGGGGATGGACATTCAGTACTTC. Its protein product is CASSDLDRGMDIQYF.

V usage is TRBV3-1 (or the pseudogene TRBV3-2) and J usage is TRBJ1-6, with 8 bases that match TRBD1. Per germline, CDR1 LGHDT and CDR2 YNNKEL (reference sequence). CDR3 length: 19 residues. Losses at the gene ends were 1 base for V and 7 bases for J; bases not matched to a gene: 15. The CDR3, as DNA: TGTGCCAGCAGCCAAGTCCCAGCTCATGGGACAGGAAAAAATTCACCCCTCCACTTT. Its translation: CASSQVPAHGTGKNSPLHF.

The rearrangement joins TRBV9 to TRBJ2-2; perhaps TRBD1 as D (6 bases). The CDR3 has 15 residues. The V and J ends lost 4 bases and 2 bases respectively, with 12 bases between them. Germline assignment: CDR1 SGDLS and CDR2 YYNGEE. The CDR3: CASSTGHRNTGELFF. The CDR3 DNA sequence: TGTGCCAGCAGCACGGGACATCGAAACACCGGGGAGCTGTTTTTT.

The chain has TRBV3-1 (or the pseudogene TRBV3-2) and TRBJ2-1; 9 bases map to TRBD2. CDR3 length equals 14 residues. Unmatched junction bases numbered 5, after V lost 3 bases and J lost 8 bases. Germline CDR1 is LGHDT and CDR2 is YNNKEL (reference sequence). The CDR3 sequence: CASSHGLAGYEQFF. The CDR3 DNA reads TGTGCCAGCAGCCATGGTCTAGCGGGGTATGAGCAGTTCTTC.

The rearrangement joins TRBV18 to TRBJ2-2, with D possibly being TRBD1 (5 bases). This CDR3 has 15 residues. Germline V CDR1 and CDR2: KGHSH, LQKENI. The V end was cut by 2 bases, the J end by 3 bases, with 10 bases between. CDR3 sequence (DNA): TGTGCCAGCTCACCATCCAGGGCGGACACCGGGGAGCTGTTTTTT. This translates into CASSPSRADTGELFF.

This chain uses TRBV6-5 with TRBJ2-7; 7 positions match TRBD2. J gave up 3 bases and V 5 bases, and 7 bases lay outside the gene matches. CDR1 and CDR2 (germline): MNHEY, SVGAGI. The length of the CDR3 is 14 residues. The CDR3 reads CASSPSGTNYEQYF. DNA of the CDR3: TGTGCCAGCAGTCCCTCCGGGACTAACTACGAGCAGTACTTC.

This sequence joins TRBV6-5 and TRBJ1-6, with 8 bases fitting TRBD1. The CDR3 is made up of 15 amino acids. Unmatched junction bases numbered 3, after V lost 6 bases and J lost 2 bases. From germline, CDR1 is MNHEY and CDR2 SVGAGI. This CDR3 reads CASSKTGAYNSPLHF. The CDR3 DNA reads TGTGCCAGCAGCAAGACAGGGGCCTATAATTCACCCCTCCACTTT.

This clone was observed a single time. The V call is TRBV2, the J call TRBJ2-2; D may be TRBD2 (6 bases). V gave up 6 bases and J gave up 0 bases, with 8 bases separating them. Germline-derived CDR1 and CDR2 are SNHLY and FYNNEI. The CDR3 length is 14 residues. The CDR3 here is CASRREANTGELFF. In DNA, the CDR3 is TGTGCCAGCAGAAGGGAGGCGAACACCGGGGAGCTGTTTTTT.

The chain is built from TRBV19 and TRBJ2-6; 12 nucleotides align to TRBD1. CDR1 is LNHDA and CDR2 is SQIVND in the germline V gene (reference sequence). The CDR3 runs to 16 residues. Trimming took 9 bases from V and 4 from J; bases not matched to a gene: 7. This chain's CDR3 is CASRDRGRVGANVLTF. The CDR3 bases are TGTGCCAGCCGGGACAGGGGGCGGGTAGGGGCCAACGTCCTGACTTTC.

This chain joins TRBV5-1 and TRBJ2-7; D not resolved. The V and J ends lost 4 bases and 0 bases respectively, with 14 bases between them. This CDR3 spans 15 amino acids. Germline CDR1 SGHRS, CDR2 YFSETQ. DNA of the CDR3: TGCGCCAGCAGCCTGCTTGGGCTAAGCTCCTACGAGCAGTACTTC. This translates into CASSLLGLSSYEQYF.

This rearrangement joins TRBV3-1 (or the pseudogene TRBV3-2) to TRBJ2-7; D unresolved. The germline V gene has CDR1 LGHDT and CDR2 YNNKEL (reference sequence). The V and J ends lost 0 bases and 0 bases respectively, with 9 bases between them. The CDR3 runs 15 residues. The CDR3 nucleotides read TGTGCCAGCAGCCAAGATAGAGTTCGCTCCTACGAGCAGTACTTC. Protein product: CASSQDRVRSYEQYF.

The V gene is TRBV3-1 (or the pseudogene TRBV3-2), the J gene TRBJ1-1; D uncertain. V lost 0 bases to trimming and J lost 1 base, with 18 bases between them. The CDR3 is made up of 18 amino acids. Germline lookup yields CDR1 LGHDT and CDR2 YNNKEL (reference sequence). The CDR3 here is CASSQEGGPYTTNTEAFF. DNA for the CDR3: TGTGCCAGCAGCCAAGAAGGAGGGCCCTACACCACGAACACTGAAGCTTTCTTT.

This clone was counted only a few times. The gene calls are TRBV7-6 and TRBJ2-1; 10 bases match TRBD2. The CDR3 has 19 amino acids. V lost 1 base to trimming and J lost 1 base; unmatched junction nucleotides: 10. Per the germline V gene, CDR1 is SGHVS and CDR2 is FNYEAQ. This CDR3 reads CASSLGKKLAGGSYNEQFF. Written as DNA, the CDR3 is TGTGCCAGCAGCTTAGGAAAAAAATTAGCGGGGGGATCCTACAATGAGCAGTTCTTC.

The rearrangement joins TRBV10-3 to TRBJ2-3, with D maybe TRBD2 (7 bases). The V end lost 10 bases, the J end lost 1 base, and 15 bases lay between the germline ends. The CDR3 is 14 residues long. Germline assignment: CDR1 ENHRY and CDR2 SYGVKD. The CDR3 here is CATTRGPGTDTQYF. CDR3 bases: TGTGCCACAACGCGGGGGCCGGGCACAGATACGCAGTATTTT.

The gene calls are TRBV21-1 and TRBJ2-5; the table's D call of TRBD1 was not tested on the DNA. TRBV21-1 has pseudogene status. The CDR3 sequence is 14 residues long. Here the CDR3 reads CASPLWTPVNTQYF. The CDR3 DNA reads TGTGCCAGCCCCTTGTGGACACCAGTCAACACCCAGTACTTC.

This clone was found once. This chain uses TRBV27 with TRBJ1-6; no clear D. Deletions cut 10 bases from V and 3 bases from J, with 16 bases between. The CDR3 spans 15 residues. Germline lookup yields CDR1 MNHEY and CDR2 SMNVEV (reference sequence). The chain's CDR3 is CATAERGVYNSPLHF. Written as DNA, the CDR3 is TGTGCCACCGCGGAACGAGGAGTCTATAATTCACCCCTCCACTTT.

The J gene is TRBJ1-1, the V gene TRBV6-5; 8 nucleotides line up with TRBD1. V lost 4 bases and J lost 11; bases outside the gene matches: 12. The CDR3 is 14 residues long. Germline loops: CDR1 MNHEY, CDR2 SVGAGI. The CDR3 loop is CASSSTGVSRWAFF. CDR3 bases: TGTGCCAGCAGTTCGACAGGGGTGTCCCGATGGGCTTTCTTT.

The DNA of the CDR3 is TGTGCCAGCAGCGGCGGAAGGGGAGGTGGTGAGCAGTTCTTC. This codes for CASSGGRGGGEQFF. The V and J genes are TRBV7-3 and TRBJ2-1; D is perhaps TRBD2 (6 bases). The V end was cut by 5 bases, the J end by 9 bases, with 17 bases between. CDR3 size: 14 residues. Germline CDR1 SGHTA, CDR2 FQGTGA.

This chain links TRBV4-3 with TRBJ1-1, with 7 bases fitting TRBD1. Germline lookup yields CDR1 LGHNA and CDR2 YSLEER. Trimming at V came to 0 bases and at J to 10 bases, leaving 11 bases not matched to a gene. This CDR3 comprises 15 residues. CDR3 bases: TGCGCCAGCAGCCAAGACCGACAGGGTGGCGTTCGAGCTTTCTTT. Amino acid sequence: CASSQDRQGGVRAFF.

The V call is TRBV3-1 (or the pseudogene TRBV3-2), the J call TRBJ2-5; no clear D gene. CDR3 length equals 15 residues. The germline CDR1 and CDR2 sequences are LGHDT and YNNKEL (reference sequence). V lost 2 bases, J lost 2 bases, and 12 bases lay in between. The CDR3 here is CASSQNAVNQETQYF. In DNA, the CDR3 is TGTGCCAGCAGCCAAAACGCGGTTAATCAAGAGACCCAGTACTTC.

In DNA, the CDR3 is TGTGCCAGCAGCCTTAACAGGCGCGGGGAATACGAGCAGTACTTC. Translated: CASSLNRRGEYEQYF. The rearrangement uses TRBV7-9 and TRBJ2-7, with a tentative D call TRBD2 (6 bases). Germline CDR1 SEHNR, CDR2 FQNEAQ (reference sequence). The CDR3 loop spans 15 amino acids. V gave up 5 bases and J gave up 4 bases, with 18 bases separating them.